This TCR beta chain is drawn from a study of OX40 agonist ivuxolimab in advanced cancers. Across the study: Intravenous ivuxolimab was administered to patients every 2 weeks at 0.01 to 10 mg/kg. Partial response was recorded in three patients: one hepatocellular carcinoma and two cutaneous melanoma cases. Previous treatment with anti-PD-1, anti-PD-L1 or anti-CTLA-4 therapy was allowed; more than 35% had received some.

The V end lost 3 bases, the J end lost 2 bases, and 13 bases lay between the germline ends. The germline gives CDR1 MNHEY, CDR2 SMNVEV (reference sequence). The CDR3 runs to 15 residues. Patients who had autoimmune disease history or got systemic immunosuppression were left out. TCRdb keeps only in-frame clones here, not all; method: immunoSEQ multiplex PCR. The data hold around 100,000 clones, with over 75% observed a single time. The TCR was taken from an adult with an advanced solid tumor such as melanoma, head and neck, liver or kidney cancer. The chain links TRBV27 to TRBJ1-2; D not certain. Sequenced material: CD4+ or CD8+ T cells sorted from blood, taken in a trial of the OX40 agonist ivuxolimab. CDR3 sequence reads: CASSFGQDLNYGYTF. In DNA form, the CDR3 reads TGTGCCAGCAGTTTTGGCCAGGACCTGAACTATGGCTACACCTTC.